The 18 T cell receptor beta chains presented below share a single source sample, sequenced in a study of shared T cell receptors in the human thymus. The protocol was immunoSEQ multiplex PCR, while the TCRdb copy is restricted to in-frame clones and leaves out a portion. The data show more than 550,000 clones, approximately 85% seen once. These data were also reused for a study on human thymus T cells.

Sequenced: thymocytes. Receptor source: a girl in the first two years of life with a congenital heart defect.

This clone was seen more than once but under ten times. The genes are TRBV7-9 and TRBJ1-6; TRBD1 agrees at 7 bases. CDR3 length: 17 amino acids. The germline V gene has CDR1 SEHNR and CDR2 FQNEAQ (reference sequence). With 5 bases clipped from V and 6 bases from J, the junction kept 13 bases outside the gene matches. The CDR3 loop reads CASSPTTPGQFNSPLHF. CDR3 nucleotide sequence: TGTGCCAGCAGCCCAACAACCCCGGGACAGTTTAATTCACCCCTCCACTTT. The whole variable domain, remainder taken from reference TRBV7-9 and TRBJ1-6, is DTGVSQNPRHKITKRGQNVTFRCDPISEHNRLYWYRQTLGQGPEFLTYFQNEAQLEKSRLLSDRFSAERPKGSFSTLEIQRTEQGDSAMYLCASSPTTPGQFNSPLHFGNGTRLTVT.

The V call is TRBV15, the J call TRBJ2-3; 8 bases line up with TRBD1. Germline V CDR1 and CDR2: LNHNV, YYDKDF (reference sequence). V lost 4 bases and J lost 0; bases outside the gene matches: 12. The CDR3 is made up of 18 amino acids. This CDR3 reads CATSKPRQGRTSTDTQYF. As DNA, the CDR3 is TGTGCCACCAGCAAGCCCCGACAGGGGCGTACTAGCACAGATACGCAGTATTTT.

CDR3 sequence reads: CASSQDLKQGAVRGYTF. The CDR3 DNA follows: TGTGCCAGCAGCCAAGATCTCAAACAGGGGGCCGTGAGAGGCTACACCTTC. The rearrangement links TRBV4-2 to TRBJ1-2, with TRBD1 matching 9 bases. The germline V gene encodes CDR1 LGHNA and CDR2 YNFKEQ. V was pared by 0 bases and J by 8 bases, with 13 bases of the junction left unmatched. CDR3 length equals 17 residues.

The chain uses TRBV7-9 and TRBJ1-4; D is undetermined. Germline assignment: CDR1 SEHNR and CDR2 FQNEAQ (reference sequence). This CDR3 is built from 18 residues. The germline V and J ends were trimmed by 3 bases and 0 bases, with 17 bases remaining between them. The CDR3 loop is CASSFGHFRVATNEKLFF. The DNA for the CDR3 is TGTGCCAGCAGCTTTGGGCACTTCCGAGTTGCAACTAATGAAAAACTGTTTTTT.

The gene calls are TRBV6-6 and TRBJ1-1; D is unresolved. The CDR3 loop spans 16 amino acids. The V gene's germline CDR1 is MNHNY and CDR2 SVGAGI (reference sequence). V was trimmed by 6 bases and J by 3 bases, leaving 20 bases between them. For the CDR3, the DNA is TGTGCCAGCAGCCCGCCGGTCGGAGCGGGCTACACTGAAGCTTTCTTT. Its translation: CASSPPVGAGYTEAFF.

This clone occurred a few times. The genes are TRBV11-2 and TRBJ1-1, with D unresolved. The CDR3 length is 16 residues. Germline values: CDR1 SGHAT, CDR2 FQNNGV. Trimming stripped 5 bases from V and 5 bases from J, with 21 bases between. The CDR3 DNA reads TGTGCCAGCAGCGCCCGCCCCGGACTTGGAGATACTGAAGCTTTCTTT. It yields the protein CASSARPGLGDTEAFF.

This chain joins TRBV5-1 and TRBJ2-5; the match to TRBD1 covers 8 bases. The CDR3 is 17 residues long. The germline gives CDR1 SGHRS, CDR2 YFSETQ. The V and J ends lost 3 bases and 2 bases, in that order; junction bases with no gene match: 12. CDR3 sequence reads: CASSSPGQGLGQETQYF. The CDR3 DNA reads as TGCGCCAGCAGCTCCCCCGGACAGGGATTGGGACAAGAGACCCAGTACTTC.

The V and J genes are TRBV10-3 and TRBJ2-1, with D perhaps TRBD2 (7 bases). The V gene lost 5 bases and the J gene lost 7 bases, with 18 bases spanning the gap. This CDR3 comprises 15 residues. Germline CDR1 and CDR2: ENHRY and SYGVKD. The CDR3 DNA is TGTGCCATCAGTCGCGGGGGCGTAAATGGGAATGAGCAGTTCTTC. Translating gives CAISRGGVNGNEQFF.

The rearrangement uses TRBV29-1 and TRBJ1-4, with D possibly being TRBD1 (6 bases). V was cut by 5 bases and J by 5 bases, with 15 bases left in between. This CDR3 spans 14 amino acids. Per germline, CDR1 SQVTM and CDR2 ANQGSEA. The CDR3 sequence: CSVTPSGANEKLFF. CDR3 in DNA: TGCAGCGTTACACCGTCAGGGGCGAATGAAAAACTGTTTTTT.

The gene calls are TRBV7-2 and TRBJ1-2; D is possibly TRBD1 (5 bases). The V gene's germline CDR1 is SGHTA and CDR2 FQGNSA. This CDR3 spans 14 amino acids. V lost 4 bases, J lost 4 bases, and 13 bases lay in between. This CDR3 is CASSSQRGGYGYTF. DNA of the CDR3: TGTGCCAGCAGCTCCCAGCGGGGGGGCTATGGCTACACCTTC.

The rearrangement joins TRBV28 to TRBJ1-5, with D tentatively TRBD1 (6 bases). There are 16 residues in the CDR3. Germline loops: CDR1 MDHEN, CDR2 SYDVKM. Trimming removed 5 bases from V and 5 bases from J, with 19 bases in between. As DNA, the CDR3 is TGTGCCAGCAGTCTTCACCAACAGGGAAAGGATCAGCCCCAGCATTTT. It encodes CASSLHQQGKDQPQHF.

A few counts support this clone. The chain uses TRBV2 and TRBJ1-2; 7 nucleotides line up with TRBD1. The germline gives CDR1 SNHLY, CDR2 FYNNEI. Unmatched junction bases numbered 7, after V lost 7 bases and J lost 8 bases. The CDR3 contains 12 residues. Here the CDR3 reads CASKLQGCGYTF. The CDR3 bases are TGTGCCAGCAAGTTACAGGGGTGCGGCTACACCTTC.

The V call is TRBV19, the J call TRBJ1-2, with 11 bases fitting TRBD1. The CDR3 is 13 residues long. Looked up from germline, CDR1 is LNHDA and CDR2 is SQIVND (reference sequence). V dropped 5 bases and J dropped 8; count of bases not matched to a gene: 4. CDR3 sequence reads: CASSVDRGPGYTF. In nucleotides, the CDR3 is TGTGCCAGTAGTGTGGACAGGGGGCCAGGCTACACCTTC.

This chain joins TRBV7-3 and TRBJ2-3; 14 bases agree with TRBD2. V shed 4 bases, J shed 1 base, and the junction held 1 base outside the gene matches. The germline V gene has CDR1 SGHTA and CDR2 FQGTGA. CDR3 length equals 16 residues. CDR3 nucleotides: TGTGCCAGCAGCTGGGGACTAGCGGGGGGCACAGATACGCAGTATTTT. Amino acids: CASSWGLAGGTDTQYF. Full variable domain (outside the CDR3, taken from reference TRBV7-3 and TRBJ2-3): GAGVSQTPSNKVTEKGKYVELRCDPISGHTALYWYRQSLGQGPEFLIYFQGTGAADDSGLPNDRFFAVRPEGSVSTLKIQRTERGDSAVYLCASSWGLAGGTDTQYFGPGTRLTVL.

This chain uses TRBV6-5 with TRBJ1-6, with a weak D call TRBD1 (5 bases). Germline V gene lookup returns CDR1 MNHEY and CDR2 SVGAGI. The germline V and J ends were trimmed by 7 bases and 8 bases, with 15 bases remaining between them. CDR3 length: 14 amino acids. This CDR3 is CASTIGHRDSPLHF. In DNA form, the CDR3 reads TGTGCCAGCACCATTGGACACCGGGATTCACCCCTCCACTTT.

The gene calls are TRBV9 and TRBJ1-2; perhaps TRBD1 as D (6 bases). V was cut by 0 bases and J by 4 bases, with 22 bases left in between. Germline V CDR1 and CDR2: SGDLS, YYNGEE. The CDR3 loop spans 18 amino acids. The CDR3 DNA sequence: TGTGCCAGCAGCGTAGAACCTAGGGGGACGGCATTTGTCTATGGCTACACCTTC. It codes for CASSVEPRGTAFVYGYTF. Full variable domain (rest looked up from reference TRBV9 and TRBJ1-2): DSGVTQTPKHLITATGQRVTLRCSPRSGDLSVYWYQQSLDQGLQFLIQYYNGEERAKGNILERFSAQQFPDLHSELNLSSLELGDSALYFCASSVEPRGTAFVYGYTFGSGTRLTVV.

J is TRBJ1-1 and V is TRBV29-1; a possible D gene is TRBD1 (5 bases). The CDR3 has 12 residues. Trimming shortened V by 2 bases and J by 8 bases, and 12 bases separated the two germline ends. Germline CDR1 is SQVTM and CDR2 is ANQGSEA. The CDR3 DNA reads as TGCAGCGTTGAATGTCAGGGAATAGAAGCTTTCTTT. Its translation: CSVECQGIEAFF.

This chain joins TRBV7-9 and TRBJ1-1; tentative D call: TRBD1 (6 bases). The V and J ends lost 1 base and 3 bases respectively, with 12 bases between them. The germline V gene encodes CDR1 SEHNR and CDR2 FQNEAQ (reference sequence). The CDR3 loop spans 15 amino acids. The CDR3 sequence: CASSLDRAWDTEAFF. CDR3 nucleotides: TGTGCCAGCAGCTTAGACAGGGCTTGGGACACTGAAGCTTTCTTT.